This T cell receptor beta chain was retrieved from a study of blood T cell repertoires in COVID-19. This CDR3 has 15 amino acids. J lost 4 bases, V lost 3 bases, and 5 bases had no gene match. Germline CDR1 is SNHLY and CDR2 is FYNNEI. Using immunoSEQ multiplex PCR, the repertoire was profiled, and TCRdb retains in-frame clones only, with some absent. The sample has some 150,000 clones; about four fifths are singletons. The TCR originated in a woman of 80 years or more with acute or convalescent COVID-19. Sequenced material: peripheral blood. This chain links TRBV2 with TRBJ2-2; TRBD1 matches at 7 bases. The CDR3 DNA is TGTGCCAGCAGTGATAAGGGGGCGGGCACCGGGGAGCTGTTTTTT. It yields the protein CASSDKGAGTGELFF.